These 5 T cell receptor beta chains were sequenced from one sample in a study of T cell responses to AZD1222 COVID-19 vaccine. Clones were sequenced by immunoSEQ multiplex PCR, and TCRdb holds only the in-frame ones, with some missing. Here the sample spans fewer than 200,000 clones, 85% to 90% being singletons. The sample here was peripheral blood, taken on day 0 of AZD1222 vaccination. These receptors came from an adult in good health.

This rearrangement joins TRBV3-1 (or the pseudogene TRBV3-2) to TRBJ1-4; D perhaps matches TRBD1 (5 bases). CDR1 is LGHDT and CDR2 is YNNKEL in the germline V gene (reference sequence). V was pared by 7 bases and J by 4 bases, with 13 bases between. The CDR3 spans 14 residues. The CDR3, as DNA: TGTGCCAGCAATACAGGACCGGTTAATGAAAAACTGTTTTTT. This encodes CASNTGPVNEKLFF.

The V gene is TRBV5-8, the J gene TRBJ2-3, with 7 positions matching TRBD2. CDR1 is SGHTS and CDR2 is YDEGEE in the germline V gene. This CDR3 comprises 17 residues. V dropped 0 bases and J dropped 1; count of bases not matched to a gene: 8. Here the CDR3 reads CASSLAVVSGGTDTQYF. Here the CDR3 DNA reads TGTGCCAGCAGCTTGGCCGTCGTAAGCGGGGGCACAGATACGCAGTATTTT.

V and J are TRBV10-3 and TRBJ1-3; D possibly corresponds to TRBD1 (5 bases). CDR3 length: 13 amino acids. Germline V gene sequence: CDR1 ENHRY, CDR2 SYGVKD. V was cut by 8 bases and J by 1 base, with 9 bases left in between. The CDR3 loop is CAISGRSGNTIYF. The DNA for the CDR3 is TGTGCCATCTCGGGACGGTCTGGAAACACCATATATTTT.

The rearrangement links TRBV5-4 to TRBJ2-1; 7 nucleotides line up with TRBD1. The germline gives CDR1 SGHNT, CDR2 YYREEE (reference sequence). This CDR3 has 13 residues. Trimming cost V 3 bases and J 6 bases; bases outside gene matches: 3. Written as DNA, the CDR3 is TGTGCCAGCAGCTGGAACAGGGGCAATGAGCAGTTCTTC. Amino acid sequence: CASSWNRGNEQFF.

This chain joins TRBV6-5 and TRBJ1-3, with D perhaps matching TRBD1 (5 bases). Germline V gene sequence: CDR1 MNHEY, CDR2 SVGAGI. This CDR3 is built from 15 residues. Between the trimmed V and J ends, which lost 5 bases and 0 bases, there was a span of 11 bases. CDR3 in amino acids: CASSRDGDSGNTIYF. The CDR3 bases are TGTGCCAGCAGTAGGGACGGTGACTCTGGAAACACCATATATTTT.